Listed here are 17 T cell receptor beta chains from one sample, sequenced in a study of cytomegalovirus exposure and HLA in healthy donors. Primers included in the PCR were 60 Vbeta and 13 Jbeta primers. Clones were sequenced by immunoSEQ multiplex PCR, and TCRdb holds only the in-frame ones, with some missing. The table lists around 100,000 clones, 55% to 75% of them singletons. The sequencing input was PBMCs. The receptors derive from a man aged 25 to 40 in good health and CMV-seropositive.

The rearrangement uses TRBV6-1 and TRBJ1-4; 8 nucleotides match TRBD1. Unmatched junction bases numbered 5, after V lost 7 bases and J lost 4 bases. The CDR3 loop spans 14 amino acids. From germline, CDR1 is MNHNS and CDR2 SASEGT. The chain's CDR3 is CASTRTGLNEKLFF. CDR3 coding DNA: TGTGCCAGCACCAGGACAGGGCTTAATGAAAAACTGTTTTTT.

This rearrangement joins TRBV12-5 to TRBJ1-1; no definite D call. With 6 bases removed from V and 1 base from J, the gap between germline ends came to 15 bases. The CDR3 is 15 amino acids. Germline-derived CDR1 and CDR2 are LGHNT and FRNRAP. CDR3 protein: CASGSRRHENTEAFF. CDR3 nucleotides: TGTGCTAGTGGCTCTCGCCGACACGAGAACACTGAAGCTTTCTTT.

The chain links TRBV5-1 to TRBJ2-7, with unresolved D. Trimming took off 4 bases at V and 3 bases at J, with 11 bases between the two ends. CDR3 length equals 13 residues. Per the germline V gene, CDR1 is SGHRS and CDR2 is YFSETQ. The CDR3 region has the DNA TGCGCCAGCAGCCTCCGGCCGGGCTACGAGCAGTACTTC. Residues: CASSLRPGYEQYF.

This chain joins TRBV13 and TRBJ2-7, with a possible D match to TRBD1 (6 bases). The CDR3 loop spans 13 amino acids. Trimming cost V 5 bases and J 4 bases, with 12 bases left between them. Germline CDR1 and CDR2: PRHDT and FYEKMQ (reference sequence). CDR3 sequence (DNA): TGTGCCAGCAGCCCCTACCAGGGGTACGAGCAGTACTTC. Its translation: CASSPYQGYEQYF. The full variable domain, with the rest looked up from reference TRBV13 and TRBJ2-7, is AAGVIQSPRHLIKEKRETATLKCYPIPRHDTVYWYQQGPGQDPQFLISFYEKMQSDKGSIPDRFSAQQFSDYHSELNMSSLELGDSALYFCASSPYQGYEQYFGPGTRLTVT.

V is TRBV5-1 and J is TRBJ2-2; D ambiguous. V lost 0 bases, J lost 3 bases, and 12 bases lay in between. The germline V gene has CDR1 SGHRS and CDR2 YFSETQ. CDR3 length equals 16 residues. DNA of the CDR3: TGCGCCAGCAGCTTGGGGTTGGGCCGGTACACCGGGGAGCTGTTTTTT. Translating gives CASSLGLGRYTGELFF.

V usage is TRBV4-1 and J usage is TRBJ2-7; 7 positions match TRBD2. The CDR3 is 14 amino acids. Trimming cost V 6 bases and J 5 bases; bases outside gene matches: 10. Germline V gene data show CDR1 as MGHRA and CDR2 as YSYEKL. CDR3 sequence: CASSRAGEGDEQYF. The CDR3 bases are TGCGCCAGCAGTCGGGCGGGGGAGGGAGACGAGCAGTACTTC.

CDR3 protein: CASSAAGEGEQFF. CDR3 nucleotide sequence: TGTGCCAGCAGTGCGGCGGGTGAGGGTGAGCAGTTCTTC. This chain joins TRBV25-1 and TRBJ2-1; a weak D match, TRBD2 (5 bases). The CDR3 consists of 13 residues. V was cut by 4 bases and J by 9 bases, with 13 bases left in between. Per germline, CDR1 MGHDK and CDR2 SYGVNS.

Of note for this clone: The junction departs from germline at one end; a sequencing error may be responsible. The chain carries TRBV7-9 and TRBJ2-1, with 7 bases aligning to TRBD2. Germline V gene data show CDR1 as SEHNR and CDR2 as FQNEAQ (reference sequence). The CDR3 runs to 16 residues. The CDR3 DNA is TGTTCCAGCAGCTTTTATTCCCTAGCGGACTACAATGAGCAGTTCTTC. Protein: CSSSFYSLADYNEQFF.

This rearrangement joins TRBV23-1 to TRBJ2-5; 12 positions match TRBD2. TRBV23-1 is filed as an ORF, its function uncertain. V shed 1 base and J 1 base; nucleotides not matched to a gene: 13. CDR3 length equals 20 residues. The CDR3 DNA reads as TGCGCCAGCAGTCAATTCCCCAAACTAGCGGGGGGCGCTGTCCAAGAGACCCAGTACTTC. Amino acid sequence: CASSQFPKLAGGAVQETQYF.

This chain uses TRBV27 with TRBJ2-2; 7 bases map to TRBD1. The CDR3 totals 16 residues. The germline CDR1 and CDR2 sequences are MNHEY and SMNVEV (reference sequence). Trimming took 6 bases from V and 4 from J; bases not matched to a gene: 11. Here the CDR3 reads CASSRAGTAGTGELFF. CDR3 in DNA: TGTGCCAGCAGCCGCGCCGGGACAGCAGGCACCGGGGAGCTGTTTTTT.

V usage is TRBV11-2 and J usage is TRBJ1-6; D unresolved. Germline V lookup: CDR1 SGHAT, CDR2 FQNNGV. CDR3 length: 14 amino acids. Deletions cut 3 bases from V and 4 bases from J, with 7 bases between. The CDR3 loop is CASSFSLYNSPLHF. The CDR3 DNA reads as TGTGCCAGCAGCTTTTCACTTTATAATTCACCCCTCCACTTT. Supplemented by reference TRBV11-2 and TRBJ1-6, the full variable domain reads EAGVAQSPRYKIIEKRQSVAFWCNPISGHATLYWYQQILGQGPKLLIQFQNNGVVDDSQLPKDRFSAERLKGVDSTLKIQPAKLEDSAVYLCASSFSLYNSPLHFGNGTRLTVT.

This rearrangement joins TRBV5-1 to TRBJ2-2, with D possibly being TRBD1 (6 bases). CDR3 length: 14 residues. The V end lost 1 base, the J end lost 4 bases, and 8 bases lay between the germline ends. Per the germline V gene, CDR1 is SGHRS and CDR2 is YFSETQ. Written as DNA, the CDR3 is TGCGCCAGCAGCTTGAACAGGGTCACCGGGGAGCTGTTTTTT. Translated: CASSLNRVTGELFF.

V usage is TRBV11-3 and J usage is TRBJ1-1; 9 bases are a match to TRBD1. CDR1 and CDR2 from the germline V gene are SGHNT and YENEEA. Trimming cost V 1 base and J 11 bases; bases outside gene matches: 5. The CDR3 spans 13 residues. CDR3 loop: CASSLGTGAPAFF. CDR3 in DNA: TGTGCCAGCAGCTTAGGGACAGGGGCCCCGGCTTTCTTT.

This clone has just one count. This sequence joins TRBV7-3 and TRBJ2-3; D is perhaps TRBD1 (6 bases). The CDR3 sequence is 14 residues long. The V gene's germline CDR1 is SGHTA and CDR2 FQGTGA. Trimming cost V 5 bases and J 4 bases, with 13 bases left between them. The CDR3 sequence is CASSTLGGSDTQYF. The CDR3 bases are TGTGCCAGCAGCACCCTTGGGGGCTCAGATACGCAGTATTTT.

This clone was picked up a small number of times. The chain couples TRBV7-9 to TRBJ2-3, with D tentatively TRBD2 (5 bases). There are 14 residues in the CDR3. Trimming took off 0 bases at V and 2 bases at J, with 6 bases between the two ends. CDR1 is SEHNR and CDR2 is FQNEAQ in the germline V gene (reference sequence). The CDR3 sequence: CASSLASVTDTQYF. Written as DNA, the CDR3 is TGTGCCAGCAGCTTAGCTAGCGTCACAGATACGCAGTATTTT.

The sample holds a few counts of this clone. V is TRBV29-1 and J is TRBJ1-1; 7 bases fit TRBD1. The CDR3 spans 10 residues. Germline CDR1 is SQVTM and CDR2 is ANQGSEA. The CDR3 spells CRAGGTEAFF. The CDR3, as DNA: TGCAGGGCAGGGGGCACTGAAGCTTTCTTT.

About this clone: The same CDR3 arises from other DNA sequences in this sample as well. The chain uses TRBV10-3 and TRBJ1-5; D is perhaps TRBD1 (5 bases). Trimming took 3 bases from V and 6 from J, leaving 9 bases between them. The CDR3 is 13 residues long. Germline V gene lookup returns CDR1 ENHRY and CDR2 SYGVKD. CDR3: CAISDQGGQPQHF. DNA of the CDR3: TGTGCCATCAGTGACCAGGGCGGTCAGCCCCAGCATTTT.